The 18 T cell receptor beta chains listed next were all sequenced from one sample in a study of T cell responses to AZD1222 COVID-19 vaccine. Measured with immunoSEQ multiplex PCR; TCRdb has only the in-frame clones, and not every one. The sample records 130,000 or so clones, around 94% being singletons. Sequences were derived from peripheral blood, sampled on day 0 of AZD1222 vaccination. These receptors all stem from an adult in good health.

This chain uses TRBV9 with TRBJ2-5, with a weak D call TRBD2 (6 bases). CDR1 is SGDLS, CDR2 YYNGEE, per germline. Trimming removed 2 bases at V and 2 bases at J, with 13 bases between. The CDR3 has 15 amino acids. The CDR3 coding sequence is TGTGCCAGCAGCGTTGGACCGGGAGATCAAGAGACCCAGTACTTC. This translates into CASSVGPGDQETQYF. Full variable domain (remainder filled in from reference TRBV9 and TRBJ2-5): DSGVTQTPKHLITATGQRVTLRCSPRSGDLSVYWYQQSLDQGLQFLIQYYNGEERAKGNILERFSAQQFPDLHSELNLSSLELGDSALYFCASSVGPGDQETQYFGPGTRLLVL.

The rearrangement links TRBV11-2 to TRBJ2-1; TRBD1 is a possible D gene (6 bases). The V and J ends lost 4 bases and 1 base respectively, with 14 bases between them. The germline V gene has CDR1 SGHAT and CDR2 FQNNGV. The CDR3 length is 16 residues. CDR3 coding DNA: TGTGCCAGCAGCTCCCCCCGGGACAATTCCTACAATGAGCAGTTCTTC. This translates into CASSSPRDNSYNEQFF. The entire variable domain, with the rest obtained from reference TRBV11-2 and TRBJ2-1, is as follows: EAGVAQSPRYKIIEKRQSVAFWCNPISGHATLYWYQQILGQGPKLLIQFQNNGVVDDSQLPKDRFSAERLKGVDSTLKIQPAKLEDSAVYLCASSSPRDNSYNEQFFGPGTRLTVL.

This clone was observed a single time. The chain couples TRBV3-1 (or the pseudogene TRBV3-2) to TRBJ1-5; 12 nucleotides agree with TRBD1. Per germline, CDR1 LGHDT and CDR2 YNNKEL (reference sequence). Trimming cost V 4 bases and J 0 bases; bases outside gene matches: 10. This CDR3 has 19 residues. CDR3 sequence: CASSPGDRGPEVSNQPQHF. The CDR3, as DNA: TGTGCCAGCAGCCCGGGGGACAGGGGGCCTGAGGTTAGCAATCAGCCCCAGCATTTT.

The rearrangement links TRBV12-3 or TRBV12-4 to TRBJ2-1; D is perhaps TRBD1 (5 bases). CDR3 size: 13 residues. Trimming took 5 bases from V and 9 from J, leaving 14 bases between them. The CDR3 protein is CASSRRPGLEQFF. In DNA form, the CDR3 reads TGTGCCAGCAGTAGGCGACCAGGGCTTGAGCAGTTCTTC.

This sequence joins TRBV7-2 and TRBJ1-1, with D unclear. The CDR3 has 12 residues. Germline CDR1 reads SGHTA; CDR2 reads FQGNSA. The V end lost 2 bases, the J end lost 10 bases, and 11 bases lay between the germline ends. The DNA of the CDR3 is TGTGCCAGCAGCTTACTGGGCGGTGGAGCTTTCTTT. Translating gives CASSLLGGGAFF.

The chain combines TRBV2 with TRBJ2-1; the D gene is possibly TRBD2 (5 bases). With 6 bases removed from V and 6 bases from J, the gap between germline ends came to 12 bases. The CDR3 sequence is 13 residues long. CDR1 is SNHLY and CDR2 is FYNNEI in the germline V gene. The CDR3 loop reads CASRDFLFNEQFF. The CDR3 nucleotides read TGTGCCAGCAGGGACTTCTTGTTCAATGAGCAGTTCTTC.

The table lists this clone with a count of one. The chain combines TRBV7-2 with TRBJ1-2, with 9 nucleotides matching TRBD1. This CDR3 is built from 14 residues. CDR1 and CDR2 (germline): SGHTA, FQGNSA. V lost 5 bases, J lost 3 bases, and 4 bases stayed unmatched. The CDR3 DNA sequence: TGTGCCAGCAGCACACGGACAGGGGACTATGGCTACACCTTC. It is translated as CASSTRTGDYGYTF.

This chain uses TRBV19 with TRBJ2-1; D gene uncertain. V was cut by 7 bases and J by 3 bases, with 13 bases left in between. Germline values: CDR1 LNHDA, CDR2 SQIVND (reference sequence). The CDR3 consists of 14 residues. The DNA for the CDR3 is TGTGCCAGTACCCCAGGTAGGGACTACAATGAGCAGTTCTTC. Its translation: CASTPGRDYNEQFF. The variable domain in full, completed from reference TRBV19 and TRBJ2-1, reads DGGITQSPKYLFRKEGQNVTLSCEQNLNHDAMYWYRQDPGQGLRLIYYSQIVNDFQKGDIAEGYSVSREKKESFPLTVTSAQKNPTAFYLCASTPGRDYNEQFFGPGTRLTVL.

This clone was counted once. The chain employs TRBV12-3 or TRBV12-4 and TRBJ1-5, with D possibly TRBD1 on 6 matching bases. The CDR3 sequence is 13 residues long. Deletions cut 5 bases from V and 8 bases from J, with 13 bases between. The CDR3 nucleotides are TGTGCCAGCAGTCTCAGGGAGGGGGAGCCCCAGCATTTT. Translated: CASSLREGEPQHF.

CDR3 amino acids: CASSASTGTINYGYTF. For the CDR3, the DNA is TGTGCCAGCAGTGCCTCGACCGGGACAATAAACTATGGCTACACCTTC. The chain carries TRBV27 and TRBJ1-2, with D possibly TRBD1 on 6 matching bases. V lost 5 bases, J lost 2 bases, and 18 bases lay in between. CDR1 MNHEY and CDR2 SMNVEV come from the germline V gene (reference sequence). This CDR3 is built from 16 residues.

This chain joins TRBV30 and TRBJ2-3, with 9 bases that match TRBD2. The CDR3 sequence is 21 residues long. Trimming cost V 3 bases and J 6 bases; bases outside gene matches: 28. Germline V gene sequence: CDR1 GTSNPN, CDR2 SVGIG (reference sequence). CDR3 protein: CAWRQDRQRREGLAGGDTQYF. The CDR3 coding sequence is TGTGCCTGGAGACAGGACCGCCAACGGCGGGAGGGCCTCGCCGGAGGGGATACGCAGTATTTT.

This clone was detected a few times. The chain uses TRBV7-9 and TRBJ1-1; no firm D call. Germline assignment: CDR1 SEHNR and CDR2 FQNEAQ (reference sequence). The CDR3 spans 14 residues. Trimming pared 3 bases from V and 0 bases from J, leaving 8 bases between. The CDR3 spells CASSFEGLNTEAFF. CDR3 in DNA: TGTGCCAGCAGCTTCGAGGGCCTGAACACTGAAGCTTTCTTT.

This rearrangement joins TRBV3-1 (or the pseudogene TRBV3-2) to TRBJ1-1; weak D call: TRBD1 (5 bases). There are 14 residues in the CDR3. Germline assignment: CDR1 LGHDT and CDR2 YNNKEL (reference sequence). The V end lost 0 bases, the J end lost 4 bases, and 9 bases lay between the germline ends. CDR3 region: CASSQDHGGTEAFF. CDR3 bases: TGTGCCAGCAGCCAAGATCACGGGGGCACTGAAGCTTTCTTT.

The V gene is TRBV30, the J gene TRBJ2-7, with D possibly matching TRBD1 (5 bases). The CDR3 covers 12 residues. V gave up 8 bases and J gave up 3 bases, with 14 bases separating them. Germline CDR1 is GTSNPN and CDR2 is SVGIG (reference sequence). The CDR3 spells CAGVKGHYEQYF. Written as DNA, the CDR3 is TGTGCCGGGGTGAAGGGGCACTACGAGCAGTACTTC.

The CDR3 loop is CASSNKIYSYNEQFF. The CDR3 coding sequence is TGCGCCAGCAGCAACAAGATTTACTCCTACAATGAGCAGTTCTTC. The chain carries TRBV4-3 and TRBJ2-1, with D uncertain. CDR1 is LGHNA and CDR2 is YSLEER in the germline V gene. This CDR3 region has 15 residues. Trimming removed 5 bases from V and 0 bases from J, with 11 bases in between.

J is TRBJ2-5 and V is TRBV4-1; D unresolved. The CDR3 extends over 13 amino acids. Per the germline V gene, CDR1 is MGHRA and CDR2 is YSYEKL. V was clipped by 6 bases and J by 4 bases, with 12 bases between them. CDR3 sequence reads: CASSPGVLETQYF. The CDR3 DNA reads as TGCGCCAGCAGTCCGGGCGTCTTAGAGACCCAGTACTTC.

The chain uses TRBV4-1 and TRBJ2-1; 9 bases fit TRBD2. V gave up 0 bases and J gave up 9 bases; unmatched junction bases: 6. The germline CDR1 and CDR2 sequences are MGHRA and YSYEKL. This CDR3 comprises 15 residues. The CDR3 here is CASSQETSGRGEQFF. CDR3 sequence (DNA): TGCGCCAGCAGCCAAGAGACTAGCGGACGGGGTGAGCAGTTCTTC.

The chain links TRBV5-4 to TRBJ2-1, with no clear D. V was clipped by 0 bases and J by 10 bases, with 14 bases between them. The CDR3 sequence is 14 residues long. Per the germline V gene, CDR1 is SGHNT and CDR2 is YYREEE (reference sequence). The CDR3 protein is CASSLAETTREQFF. The CDR3 coding sequence is TGTGCCAGCAGCTTGGCCGAGACAACCAGGGAGCAGTTCTTC.